A selection of T cell receptor beta chains follows, all from one sample in a study of blood T cell repertoires in COVID-19. Libraries were prepared by immunoSEQ multiplex PCR; TCRdb keeps only in-frame clonotypes and omits some of them. The sample yields about 170,000 clones, 88% seen once. The sequenced material came from peripheral blood. These receptors came from a man between 60 and 75 years old with acute or convalescent COVID-19. CDR3s include the opening cysteine and the closing phenylalanine or tryptophan. The D gene is left open where the match is weak. A row's size may be missing; if present it is once, few, many or a size class.

length	V	D	size	J	DNA	CDR3
15	TRBV6-5	TRBD2	NA	TRBJ2-1	TGTGCCAGCAGCCGCGGGACTAGCGGTTACAATGAGCAGTTCTTC	CASSRGTSGYNEQFF
13	TRBV2	NA	few	TRBJ1-1	TGTGCCAGCAGCAGGGAATTGAACACTGAAGCTTTCTTT	CASSRELNTEAFF
15	TRBV6-2/TRBV6-3	TRBD1	once	TRBJ1-2	TGTGCCAGCAGTCCCTCCGGGACAGGGGCAAGGGGCTACACCTTC	CASSPSGTGARGYTF
14	TRBV9	NA	NA	TRBJ1-1	TGTGCCAGCAGCGTAGCTCCGGGTGGCACTGAAGCTTTCTTT	CASSVAPGGTEAFF
15	TRBV25-1	TRBD1	NA	TRBJ2-5	TGTGCCAGCAGTGCATCCTCAGGGGGTTTCGAGACCCAGTACTTC	CASSASSGGFETQYF
15	TRBV6-4	NA	NA	TRBJ2-3	TGTGCCAGCAGTGAAGGGGACTCACCTTGGGATACGCAGTATTTT	CASSEGDSPWDTQYF
13	TRBV9	NA	NA	TRBJ1-4	TGTGCCAGCAGCGACAGGACGAATGAAAAACTGTTTTTT	CASSDRTNEKLFF
14	TRBV27	TRBD2	NA	TRBJ2-1	TGTGCCAGCAAGGGGAGCGGGGGGTACAATGAGCAGTTCTTC	CASKGSGGYNEQFF
17	TRBV19	NA	once	TRBJ1-1	TGTGCTACCGGTACCGGGTCCCGGAACCTGCTAAACACTGAAGCTTTCTTT	CATGTGSRNLLNTEAFF
14	TRBV30	NA	NA	TRBJ2-7	TGTGCCTGGAACGCAGGCGGGGGCTTGAGGGAGCAGTACTTC	CAWNAGGGLREQYF
16	TRBV5-1	TRBD2	NA	TRBJ2-3	TGCGCCAGCAGCTTGGTAGCGGGAGGGAACACAGATACGCAGTATTTT	CASSLVAGGNTDTQYF
13	TRBV5-1	TRBD1	NA	TRBJ2-7	TGCGCCAGCAGCCCGGGACAGGGGGACGAGCAGTACTTC	CASSPGQGDEQYF
14	TRBV28	NA	NA	TRBJ1-1	TGTGCCAGCAGTTTTTTCGGGGGGACCACTGAAGCTTTCTTT	CASSFFGGTTEAFF
14	TRBV29-1	TRBD1	NA	TRBJ2-3	TGCAGCGTTTCCACAGGGGTAGGGACAGATACGCAGTATTTT	CSVSTGVGTDTQYF
13	TRBV11-3	NA	once	TRBJ1-1	TGTGCCAGCAGCCGTTACAGGACCACTGAAGCTTTCTTT	CASSRYRTTEAFF
14	TRBV2	NA	NA	TRBJ1-5	TGTGCCAGCAGCCAGGAGGGCTATAATCAGCCCCAGCATTTT	CASSQEGYNQPQHF
15	TRBV29-1	TRBD1	NA	TRBJ2-4	TGCAGCGTAACTGACAGGGTGGTAGCCAAAAACATTCAGTACTTC	CSVTDRVVAKNIQYF
14	TRBV7-8	TRBD1	NA	TRBJ1-2	TGTGCCAGCAGCCCCCGAGGGGGCAACTATGGCTACACCTTC	CASSPRGGNYGYTF
14	TRBV30	NA	NA	TRBJ1-2	TGTGCCTGGAGTCGGACAGCATTCGCCTATGGCTACACCTTC	CAWSRTAFAYGYTF
16	TRBV7-6	NA	NA	TRBJ2-2	TGTGCCAGCAGCCCATTGGGGAGTAGCTTCACCGGGGAGCTGTTTTTT	CASSPLGSSFTGELFF
14	TRBV28	TRBD1	NA	TRBJ1-4	TGTGCCAGCGCGGGGACAGGGGTAAATGAAAAACTGTTTTTT	CASAGTGVNEKLFF
14	TRBV24-1	TRBD2	NA	TRBJ2-2	TGTGCCACCAGTGATGGGAGGGGTCCCGGGGAGCTGTTTTTT	CATSDGRGPGELFF
15	TRBV19	NA	NA	TRBJ2-7	TGTGCCAGTAGTATAGTTAGGGGTCCCTCCTACGAGCAGTACTTC	CASSIVRGPSYEQYF
13	TRBV27	NA	few	TRBJ1-1	TGTGCCAGTCGCACAGGGAGTGCCGCTGAAGCTTTCTTT	CASRTGSAAEAFF
15	TRBV18	TRBD2	NA	TRBJ2-7	TGTGCCAGCTCACCCGAACTAGCGGGAGGTCTTGAGCAGTACTTC	CASSPELAGGLEQYF
18	TRBV19	TRBD2	NA	TRBJ2-2	TGTGCCAGTAGTATAGACGGGGCTAGCGGGGGGAGCACCGGGGAGCTGTTTTTT	CASSIDGASGGSTGELFF
12	TRBV7-9	NA	NA	TRBJ1-4	TGTGCCAGTCAGGGTCCTTCGGAAAAACTGTTTTTT	CASQGPSEKLFF
15	TRBV2	NA	NA	TRBJ2-7	TGTGCCAGCAGTGAAGCGGGGGGGCTAGGCTACGAGCAGTACTTC	CASSEAGGLGYEQYF
13	TRBV5-6	NA	NA	TRBJ1-5	TGTGCCAGCAGCGAGAAGAGCAATCAGCCCCAGCATTTT	CASSEKSNQPQHF
12	TRBV29-1	NA	NA	TRBJ1-1	TGCAGCGCTAGGAGGATGAGGACTGAAGCTTTCTTT	CSARRMRTEAFF
12	TRBV7-9	NA	NA	TRBJ1-1	TGTGCCAGCGGGAGGGGGGCCACTGAAGCTTTCTTT	CASGRGATEAFF
13	TRBV5-1	NA	NA	TRBJ2-1	TGCGCCAGCGCGTTCCAGGGCTACAATGAGCAGTTCTTC	CASAFQGYNEQFF
14	TRBV6-5	NA	NA	TRBJ1-2	TGTGCCAGCAGTCCCCGCGAGGGCCACTATGGCTACACCTTC	CASSPREGHYGYTF